This is a list of T cell receptor beta chains from one sample in a study of T cells after yellow fever vaccination. One entry per CDR3 protein, called by TCRdb with MiXCR from the 5' RACE reads. The sample lists nearly 550,000 distinct CDR3 sequences, roughly 21% seen once, with 13% to 15% in the top ten. The source was PBMCs, collected 15 days after the yellow fever booster vaccination. The receptors derive from a man aged 25 to 40 who received the YFV17D yellow fever vaccine. CDR3s include the opening cysteine and the closing phenylalanine or tryptophan. D genes are given only for firm matches.

v_call	d_call	j_call	cdr3_aa
TRBV24-1	TRBD1	TRBJ2-3	CATSDGQGADTQYF
TRBV19	.	TRBJ2-3	CASQRRGSPDTQYF
TRBV20-1	TRBD2	TRBJ2-3	CSALKAGVGGTQYF
TRBV6-1	.	TRBJ2-3	CASILPGNSTDTQYF
TRBV20-1	TRBD2	TRBJ2-7	CSARETSGPWEQYF
TRBV3-1	.	TRBJ2-4	CASRRAGADIQYF
TRBV15	.	TRBJ2-7	CATSRHSGSYEPYF
TRBV15	.	TRBJ2-5	CATMERGAKETQYF
TRBV20-1	.	TRBJ1-2	CSASTQNYGYTF
TRBV4-3	.	TRBJ1-5	CASSQDGGLQPQHF
TRBV12-3/TRBV12-4	TRBD2	TRBJ2-2	CASSLSLSGRSRTGELFF
TRBV6-1	TRBD1	TRBJ2-1	CARGTGSPNEQFF
TRBV6-6	.	TRBJ2-7	CASSYSQTYEQYF
TRBV29-1	.	TRBJ1-2	CSVLGASNYGYTF
TRBV6-1	.	TRBJ1-4	CASSPGRDPKKLFF
TRBV12-3/TRBV12-4	.	TRBJ2-7	CASSFEGRPSYEQYF
TRBV6-2/TRBV6-3	.	TRBJ2-1	CASSQGGPGMQFF
TRBV6-5	TRBD1	TRBJ1-2	CASSYGGDRAGTF
TRBV20-1	TRBD2	TRBJ2-1	CSAGGTSGSYEQFF
TRBV29-1	.	TRBJ2-1	CSVARPGENNEQFF
TRBV12-3/TRBV12-4	.	TRBJ2-5	CASSFQGRGTQYF
TRBV5-5	.	TRBJ1-2	CASSLERTSNYGYTF
TRBV19	TRBD1	TRBJ1-5	CASSPLTGGGQPQHF
TRBV20-1	.	TRBJ2-5	CSARRPGDQETQYF
TRBV20-1	TRBD2	TRBJ2-1	CSAFRIAGGSNEQFF
TRBV4-2	TRBD2	TRBJ2-5	CASSQFTSGTKQTQYF
TRBV20-1	.	TRBJ2-1	CSPRGSAYNEQFF
TRBV4-3	.	TRBJ2-6	CASSQFSSGTGANVLTF
TRBV14	TRBD1	TRBJ1-2	CASSQSTGNNYGYTF
TRBV10-3	.	TRBJ1-2	CAISEPRGAGTNGYTF
TRBV4-3	.	TRBJ2-5	CASSQEGLWETQYF
TRBV7-2	.	TRBJ2-5	CASSLGPLDQETQYF
TRBV20-1	TRBD1	TRBJ2-7	CSAGLRQGEGKQYF
TRBV11-1	.	TRBJ2-7	CASSLGPAYHEQYF
TRBV24-1	.	TRBJ2-1	CATSDLSGSSYNEQFF
TRBV5-6	TRBD1	TRBJ1-5	CASSLPGQMNQPQHF
TRBV23-1	TRBD1	TRBJ2-3	CASSLRTGGGVDTQYF
TRBV12-3/TRBV12-4	TRBD2	TRBJ2-3	CASSIPGLAESDTQYF
TRBV20-1	TRBD1	TRBJ2-5	CSAETGAETQYF
TRBV5-1	.	TRBJ2-7	CASSSFPKDEQYF
TRBV2	.	TRBJ2-5	CASTPDPGDETQYF